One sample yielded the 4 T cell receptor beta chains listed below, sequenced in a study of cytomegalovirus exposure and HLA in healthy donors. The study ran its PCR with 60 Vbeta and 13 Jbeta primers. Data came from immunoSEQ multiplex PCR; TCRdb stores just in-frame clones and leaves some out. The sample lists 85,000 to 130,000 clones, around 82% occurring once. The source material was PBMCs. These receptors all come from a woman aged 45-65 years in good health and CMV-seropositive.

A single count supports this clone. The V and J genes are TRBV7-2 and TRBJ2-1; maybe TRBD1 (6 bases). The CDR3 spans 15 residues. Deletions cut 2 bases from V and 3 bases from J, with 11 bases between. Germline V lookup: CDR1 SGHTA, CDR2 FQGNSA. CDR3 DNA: TGTGCCAGCAGCTTAACAGGGAGTGACTACAATGAGCAGTTCTTC. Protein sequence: CASSLTGSDYNEQFF.

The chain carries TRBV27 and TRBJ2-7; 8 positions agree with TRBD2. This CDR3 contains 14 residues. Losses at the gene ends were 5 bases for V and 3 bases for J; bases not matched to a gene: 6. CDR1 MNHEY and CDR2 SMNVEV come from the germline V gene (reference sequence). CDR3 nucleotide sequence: TGTGCCAGCAGTAAAGCGGGAGTAGGCTACGAGCAGTACTTC. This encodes CASSKAGVGYEQYF.

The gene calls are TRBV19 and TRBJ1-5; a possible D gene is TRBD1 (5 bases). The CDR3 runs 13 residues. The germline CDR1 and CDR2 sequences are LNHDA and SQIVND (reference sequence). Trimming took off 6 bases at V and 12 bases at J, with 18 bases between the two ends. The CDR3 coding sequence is TGTGCCAGTAGGGACAATAAGGAAGGTTACCAGCATTTT. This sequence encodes CASRDNKEGYQHF.

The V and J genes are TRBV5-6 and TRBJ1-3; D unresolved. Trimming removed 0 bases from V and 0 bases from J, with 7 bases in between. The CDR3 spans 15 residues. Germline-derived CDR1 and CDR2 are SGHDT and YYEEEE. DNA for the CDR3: TGTGCCAGCAGCTTGGGGGCGAGCTCTGGAAACACCATATATTTT. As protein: CASSLGASSGNTIYF.